Listed below are T cell receptor beta chains from one sample, sequenced in a study of post-analysis software for immune sequencing data. In TCRdb, the PCR reads were re-called with MiXCR into one record per CDR3 protein. The sample comprises approximately 570,000 distinct CDR3 sequences, roughly 40% of which are singletons, and around 1.7% rests with the top ten. Sequencing input: blood. All receptors come from a girl aged 5-17 years with multiple sclerosis. Both conserved end residues are part of each CDR3. A D gene is named only where the DNA matches it firmly. Only part of the rows carry a size: once, few, many, or a class if the clone is expanded.

J | D | size | V | CDR3 | DNA
TRBJ2-5 | TRBD2 | NA | TRBV7-8 | CASSLTSGSMEQYF | TGTGCCAGCAGCTTAACTAGCGGGAGTATGGAGCAGTACTTC
TRBJ1-1 | NA | once | TRBV4-1 | CASSRPSGNTEAFF | TGCGCCAGCAGCCGCCCCTCAGGGAACACTGAAGCTTTCTTT
TRBJ2-3 | NA | NA | TRBV5-8 | CASSLGGRTADTQYF | TGTGCCAGCAGCTTGGGAGGGAGAACGGCAGATACGCAGTATTTT
TRBJ1-2 | NA | once | TRBV15 | CATSREAGAGYTF | TGTGCCACCAGCAGAGAGGCGGGGGCTGGCTACACCTTC
TRBJ2-7 | TRBD1 | NA | TRBV12-3/TRBV12-4 | CASSFGRGTSRHEQYF | TGTGCCAGCAGTTTTGGCAGGGGGACAAGCCGTCACGAGCAGTACTTC
TRBJ1-1 | TRBD1 | NA | TRBV5-1 | CASSLAYRGKNTEAFF | TGCGCCAGCAGCTTGGCCTACAGGGGTAAAAACACTGAAGCTTTCTTT
TRBJ2-1 | TRBD2 | few | TRBV10-3 | CAISEVAGGTGEQFF | TGTGCCATCAGTGAAGTAGCGGGAGGGACGGGTGAGCAGTTCTTC
TRBJ1-5 | NA | NA | TRBV30 | CAWGQMFGNQPQHF | TGTGCCTGGGGCCAGATGTTTGGGAACCAGCCCCAGCATTTT
TRBJ1-5 | TRBD1 | NA | TRBV24-1 | CATSEPGTDSNQPQHF | TGTGCCACCAGTGAACCTGGGACAGATAGCAATCAGCCCCAGCATTTT
TRBJ2-3 | NA | NA | TRBV5-1 | CASSLVPDGDTQYF | TGCGCCAGCAGCTTGGTGCCGGACGGGGATACGCAGTATTTT
TRBJ2-5 | TRBD1 | few | TRBV5-1 | CASSLQGEETQYF | TGCGCCAGCAGCTTACAGGGGGAAGAGACCCAGTACTTC
TRBJ2-3 | TRBD2 | few | TRBV20-1 | CSARLAGGADTQYF | TGCAGTGCTAGACTAGCGGGAGGAGCAGATACGCAGTATTTT
TRBJ2-3 | TRBD2 | few | TRBV12-3/TRBV12-4 | CASTVMAGGRDTQYF | TGTGCCAGCACAGTCATGGCGGGAGGGAGGGATACGCAGTATTTT
TRBJ2-1 | TRBD2 | NA | TRBV7-2 | CASTPRRRGGLRNEQFF | TGTGCCAGCACCCCTAGGCGGCGGGGGGGCCTTAGGAATGAGCAGTTCTTC
TRBJ2-7 | NA | NA | TRBV12-3/TRBV12-4 | CASTIRTSYEQYF | TGTGCCAGCACCATTAGGACATCCTACGAGCAGTACTTC
TRBJ1-6 | TRBD1 | NA | TRBV11-3 | CASRSRTGGLSPLHF | TGTGCCAGCAGATCCCGGACAGGGGGCCTTTCGCCCCTCCACTTT
TRBJ2-7 | NA | NA | TRBV12-3/TRBV12-4 | CASRLASSAYEQYF | TGTGCCAGCAGGTTAGCCAGCAGTGCCTACGAGCAGTACTTC
TRBJ2-3 | NA | NA | TRBV7-8 | CASRETNSLWADTQYF | TGTGCCAGCAGGGAAACCAATTCACTCTGGGCAGATACGCAGTATTTT
TRBJ2-5 | NA | few | TRBV20-1 | CSARDDGGRETQYF | TGCAGTGCTAGGGACGACGGGGGGCGAGAGACCCAGTACTTC
TRBJ2-1 | TRBD1 | few | TRBV29-1 | CSVGGQGAQNEQFF | TGCAGCGTGGGGGGACAGGGGGCACAAAATGAGCAGTTCTTC
TRBJ2-7 | TRBD1 | NA | TRBV4-1 | CASSQEDRGPYEQYF | TGCGCCAGCAGCCAAGAGGACAGGGGTCCCTACGAGCAGTACTTC
TRBJ2-1 | NA | NA | TRBV9 | CASSARTNNEQFF | TGTGCCAGCAGCGCGCGGACAAATAATGAGCAGTTCTTC
TRBJ2-7 | NA | NA | TRBV21-1 | CASSLKSGGRPPYEQYF | TGTGCCAGCAGCCTCAAAAGTGGTGGTCGGCCTCCCTACGAGCAGTACTTC
TRBJ1-5 | TRBD1 | NA | TRBV7-2 | CASSSRTGSNQPQHF | TGTGCCAGCAGTTCCCGGACAGGGAGCAATCAGCCCCAGCATTTT
TRBJ2-1 | NA | once | TRBV5-1 | CASSTLQSSSYNEQFF | TGCGCCAGCAGCACGTTACAGAGCAGCTCCTACAATGAGCAGTTCTTC
TRBJ2-1 | TRBD2 | NA | TRBV3-1 | CASSAGTSGRVEQFF | TGTGCCAGCAGCGCCGGGACTAGCGGGAGGGTTGAGCAGTTCTTC
TRBJ1-4 | TRBD1 | few | TRBV10-3 | CAISDTDRAISEKLFF | TGTGCCATCAGTGATACCGACAGGGCCATATCCGAAAAACTGTTTTTT
TRBJ1-4 | TRBD1 | few | TRBV4-1 | CASSQVGRDRGEKLFF | TGCGCCAGCAGCCAAGTTGGCCGGGACAGGGGAGAAAAACTGTTTTTT
TRBJ1-2 | NA | few | TRBV5-5 | CASSLGQHYGYTF | TGTGCCAGCAGCTTGGGCCAGCACTATGGCTACACCTTC
TRBJ2-7 | TRBD2 | NA | TRBV20-1 | CSARISGGAYEQYF | TGCAGTGCTAGAATCTCGGGAGGGGCCTACGAGCAGTACTTC
TRBJ2-1 | NA | NA | TRBV5-1 | CASNKTDTNNEQFF | TGCGCCAGCAACAAGACGGACACGAACAATGAGCAGTTCTTC
TRBJ1-2 | NA | NA | TRBV29-1 | CSVVLRGAAEGYTF | TGCAGCGTTGTTCTCCGGGGGGCGGCGGAAGGCTACACCTTC
TRBJ1-5 | NA | NA | TRBV2 | CASSVSGSNQPQHF | TGTGCCAGCAGTGTGTCGGGTAGCAATCAGCCCCAGCATTTT
TRBJ1-2 | TRBD1 | NA | TRBV29-1 | CSAEVQGARGYTF | TGCAGCGCCGAGGTGCAGGGGGCGCGAGGCTACACCTTC
TRBJ2-6 | NA | NA | TRBV29-1 | CSVSLKYSGANVLTF | TGCAGCGTATCCCTGAAGTATTCTGGGGCCAACGTCCTGACTTTC
TRBJ2-2 | NA | NA | TRBV6-2/TRBV6-3 | CASSPSFRHGHGELFF | TGTGCCAGCAGTCCTTCGTTTCGACATGGGCACGGGGAGCTGTTTTTT
TRBJ2-7 | NA | NA | TRBV10-1 | CASRDGVSYEQYF | TGCGCCAGCAGGGATGGTGTTTCCTACGAGCAGTACTTC
TRBJ2-7 | TRBD1 | NA | TRBV18 | CASSPTTGAVYEQYF | TGTGCCAGCTCACCCACAACAGGGGCAGTTTACGAGCAGTACTTC
TRBJ2-5 | NA | few | TRBV7-6 | CASSLQPRTEGEQYF | TGTGCCAGCAGCTTACAGCCGAGGACAGAGGGTGAGCAGTACTTC
TRBJ1-2 | NA | NA | TRBV12-3/TRBV12-4 | CASSLGAQGTYGYTF | TGTGCCAGCAGTTTAGGGGCACAGGGTACCTATGGCTACACCTTC
TRBJ2-7 | NA | few | TRBV7-8 | CASGRGSDEQYF | TGTGCCAGCGGAAGGGGATCCGACGAGCAGTACTTC
TRBJ2-7 | NA | NA | TRBV20-1 | CSARPPGRTYEQYF | TGCAGTGCCCGACCCCCAGGGCGGACCTACGAGCAGTACTTC
TRBJ2-3 | TRBD2 | NA | TRBV10-3 | CAIRKLAHTDTQYF | TGTGCCATCAGGAAACTAGCGCATACAGATACGCAGTATTTT
TRBJ2-4 | TRBD1 | few | TRBV5-1 | CASSLTGGRNIQYF | TGCGCCAGCAGCTTGACAGGGGGCCGGAACATTCAGTACTTC
TRBJ2-2 | NA | NA | TRBV29-1 | CSVRTNTGELFF | TGCAGCGTTAGGACGAACACCGGGGAGCTGTTTTTT
TRBJ2-1 | TRBD1 | few | TRBV7-9 | CASSFTGGVLHEQFF | TGTGCCAGCAGCTTTACAGGGGGCGTCCTTCATGAGCAGTTCTTC
TRBJ2-5 | NA | NA | TRBV10-3 | CAISSPVAEQETPYF | TGTGCCATCAGCAGTCCCGTGGCCGAGCAAGAGACCCCGTACTTC
TRBJ1-1 | TRBD1 | NA | TRBV5-5 | CASSQTDRGTEAFF | TGTGCCAGCAGCCAGACGGACAGGGGGACTGAAGCTTTCTTT